The rows below give T cell receptor beta chains drawn from one sample of a study of Ad26.COV2.S vaccination and SARS-CoV-2 variants. Libraries were prepared by immunoSEQ multiplex PCR; TCRdb keeps only in-frame clonotypes and omits some of them. The sample lists 300,000 to 350,000 clones; roughly 90% were seen once. The sample here was peripheral blood, taken in a trial of Ad26.COV2.S vaccine versus placebo. The receptors come from a person between 18 and 59 years old who received the Ad26.COV2.S COVID-19 vaccine or a placebo. Both conserved end residues are trimmed from each CDR3. The size field is filled for only some rows; it gives once, few, many or a size class.

>TRBV5-1|TRBJ2-5|-
ASSFGQGVETQY
>TRBV5-8|TRBJ2-2|few
ASSNIPPTGELF
>TRBV25-1|TRBJ2-2|-
ASSEWEGESTGELF
>TRBV6-5|TRBJ1-5|-
ASSSAGTGLSQPQH
>TRBV10-3|TRBJ2-1|-
AISPPGSIYEQF
>TRBV19|TRBJ2-7|-
ASSVGLAAYEQY
>TRBV9|TRBJ2-3|-
ASSAGLDTQY
>TRBV3-1/TRBV3-2|TRBJ2-1|-
ASSLGLAGGYNEQF
>TRBV7-2|TRBJ2-5|-
ASGIDPQETQY
>TRBV28|TRBJ1-4|-
ASSVRVREKLF
>TRBV3-1/TRBV3-2|TRBJ1-2|-
ASSQEAANYGYT
>TRBV18|TRBJ1-2|-
ASSPGGPHINYGYT
>TRBV4-3|TRBJ1-4|-
ASSRWTGEGLATNEKLF
>TRBV7-8|TRBJ2-7|-
ASSLTGITTYEQY
>TRBV4-2|TRBJ1-6|-
ASSQDSLTGYNSPLH
>TRBV29-1|TRBJ1-1|-
SVPGAPYEVNTEAF
>TRBV5-6|TRBJ1-1|-
ASSPQTGSTEAF
>TRBV6-5|TRBJ1-5|-
AAQAGGVSNQPQH
>TRBV6-6|TRBJ2-5|-
ASSYSGLAGETQY
>TRBV9|TRBJ2-7|once
ASSVGGTGSYEQY
>TRBV25-1|TRBJ2-5|-
ASTLSSLTTTETQY
>TRBV15|TRBJ1-5|-
ATSRELRNQPQH
>TRBV5-1|TRBJ2-3|-
ASAETDTQY
>TRBV2|TRBJ2-1|-
ASSSGLAGIPGHGDEQF
>TRBV6-6|TRBJ2-1|-
ASTKTSGSGNEQF
>TRBV6-5|TRBJ1-6|-
ASSYGGHNSPLH